This T cell receptor (beta chain) was captured in a study of shared clonotypes between healthy human individuals. Some clones are missing from TCRdb's copy, which holds only in-frame ones; the method was immunoSEQ multiplex PCR. The sample shows under 1,100,000 clones, around 78% of them seen only once. CDR1 is SQVTM, CDR2 ANQGSEA, per germline. The CDR3 covers 13 residues. Trimming cost V 3 bases and J 5 bases, with 12 bases left between them. The sequence derives from a man aged 18 to 29 in good health. Some clones in this sample may be carry-over from other donors' samples. The genes are TRBV29-1 and TRBJ2-3; perhaps TRBD1 as D (7 bases). The sequencing input was memory CD4+ T cells from PBMCs. The subset denotes: CD45RA-negative fraction. The CDR3 DNA reads as TGCAGCGTTGATAGGAGGGACAGAGATACGCAGTATTTT. Residues: CSVDRRDRDTQYF.